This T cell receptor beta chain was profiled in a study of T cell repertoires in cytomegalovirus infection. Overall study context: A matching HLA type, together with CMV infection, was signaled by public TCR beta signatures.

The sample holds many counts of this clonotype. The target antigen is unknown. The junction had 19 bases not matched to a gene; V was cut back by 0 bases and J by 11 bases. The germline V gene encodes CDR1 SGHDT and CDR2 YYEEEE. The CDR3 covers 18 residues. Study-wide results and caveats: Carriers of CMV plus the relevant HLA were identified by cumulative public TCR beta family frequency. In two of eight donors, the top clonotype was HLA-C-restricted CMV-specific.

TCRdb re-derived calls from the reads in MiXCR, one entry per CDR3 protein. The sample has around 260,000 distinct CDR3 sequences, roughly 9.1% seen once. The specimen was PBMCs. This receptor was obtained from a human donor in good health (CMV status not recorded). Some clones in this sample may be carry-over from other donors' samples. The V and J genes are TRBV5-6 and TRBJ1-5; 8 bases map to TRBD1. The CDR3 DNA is TGTGCCAGCAGCTTGGCCGCAGGGGGCGATCCCCGGGAAAGGGCCCAGCATTTT. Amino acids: CASSLAAGGDPRERAQHF.